This T cell receptor (beta chain) is from a study of vaccination and CD4 T cells after COVID-19. Study summary: Convalescent donors totaled six males and four females, including two who were Hispanic. Each control culture was treated with a CEFX pool, an HIV-1 Nef pool, or no peptide.

Trimming cost V 8 bases and J 0 bases; bases outside gene matches: 8. Per germline, CDR1 MNHNS and CDR2 SASEGT. CDR3 length: 15 residues. Remarks on this clonotype: Its specificity is unknown.

Treatment specified: approximately nine-day PBMC culture with coronavirus spike peptide pools or control peptides (ViraFEST assay). An Oncomine TCR Beta short-read assay was used to sequence the DNA from cultured CD4+ T cells. In TCRdb, the PCR reads were re-called with MiXCR into one record per CDR3 protein. Among roughly 18,000 distinct CDR3 sequences listed, approximately 58% were seen once. The sequence was collected from a human donor who had recovered from COVID-19. The chain recombines TRBV6-1 with TRBJ2-5; TRBD2 matches at 8 bases. Sequences were obtained from CD4+ T cells from blood, cultured in vitro. In DNA form, the CDR3 reads TGTGCCAGCGTCGGGGGGGGCTCGTACCAAGAGACCCAGTACTTC. This gives the protein CASVGGGSYQETQYF.